These T cell receptor beta chains were read from a single sample in a study of cytotoxic CD8 clonotypes in ibrutinib-treated CLL. Some clones are missing from TCRdb's copy, which holds only in-frame ones; the method was immunoSEQ multiplex PCR. The sample contains about 25,000 clones, under 85% of which appear only once. Material: PBMCs, obtained before ibrutinib treatment. The receptor set was obtained from a human donor with chronic lymphocytic leukemia. Each CDR3 is given with its conserved first and last residue. The D gene is left open where the match is weak. Only some rows state a clone size, as once, few, many or a class for expanded clones.

J	size	D	V	CDR3	DNA
TRBJ2-2	.	TRBD2	TRBV30	CAWRGTRAGELFF	TGTGCCTGGAGGGGGACTAGGGCCGGGGAGCTGTTTTTT
TRBJ2-1	few	TRBD1	TRBV20-1	CSAGQGNEQFF	TGCAGTGCTGGACAGGGGAATGAGCAGTTCTTC
TRBJ2-7	.	TRBD1	TRBV29-1	CSVLGTVYEQYF	TGCAGCGTTCTCGGGACAGTCTACGAGCAGTACTTC
TRBJ2-5	.	.	TRBV7-6	CASSSTGSGETQYF	TGTGCCAGCAGCTCTACAGGGTCTGGGGAGACCCAGTACTTC
TRBJ2-2	.	.	TRBV7-2	CASSLVVGFAGELFF	TGTGCCAGCAGCTTAGTCGTAGGTTTTGCCGGGGAGCTGTTTTTT
TRBJ2-1	.	TRBD1	TRBV19	CASSLGQGNNEQFF	TGTGCCAGTAGTCTGGGACAGGGGAACAATGAGCAGTTCTTC
TRBJ1-1	once	.	TRBV18	CASSPSPWEGNTEAFF	TGTGCCAGCTCACCCTCCCCATGGGAAGGGAACACTGAAGCTTTCTTT
TRBJ2-2	.	.	TRBV18	CASSPPDSWNSGGELFF	TGTGCCAGCTCACCACCGGACTCTTGGAACTCGGGCGGGGAGCTGTTTTTT
TRBJ1-5	.	TRBD1	TRBV10-3	CAISEPGQGNQPQHF	TGTGCCATCAGTGAACCCGGACAGGGAAATCAGCCCCAGCATTTT
TRBJ1-2	once	.	TRBV7-2	CASSSYTPTNSGYTF	TGTGCCAGCAGCTCCTACACCCCGACCAACAGTGGCTACACCTTC
TRBJ2-3	.	.	TRBV21-1	CASSKGPWPAVVRGSYTDTQYF	TGTGCCAGCAGCAAAGGCCCCTGGCCCGCCGTGGTGCGCGGGAGTTACACAGATACGCAGTATTTT
TRBJ2-1	.	.	TRBV11-3	CASSPTWASYNEQFF	TGTGCCAGCAGCCCTACTTGGGCCTCCTACAATGAGCAGTTCTTC
TRBJ2-1	once	.	TRBV7-2	CASSLALDFHNEQFF	TGTGCCAGCAGCTTAGCGCTGGACTTCCACAATGAGCAGTTCTTC
TRBJ1-4	.	TRBD1	TRBV9	CASSGAPGQGFEKLFF	TGTGCCAGCAGCGGGGCCCCGGGACAGGGATTTGAAAAACTGTTTTTT
TRBJ1-2	.	.	TRBV27	CASSLGGGNYGYTF	TGTGCCAGCAGTTTAGGAGGGGGTAACTATGGCTACACCTTC
TRBJ2-1	.	TRBD2	TRBV5-4	CASRGASGVIHNEQFF	TGTGCCAGCAGGGGGGCTAGCGGGGTTATACACAATGAGCAGTTCTTC
TRBJ2-1	.	TRBD2	TRBV15	CATSSTSGAYNEQFF	TGTGCCACCAGCTCTACCAGCGGGGCCTACAATGAGCAGTTCTTC
TRBJ2-1	.	TRBD2	TRBV27	CASRTGTSGSNEQFF	TGTGCCAGCAGAACCGGGACTAGCGGGAGCAATGAGCAGTTCTTC
TRBJ2-7	.	TRBD2	TRBV6-1	CASRQAGAYEQYF	TGTGCCAGCAGACAAGCGGGAGCCTACGAGCAGTACTTC
TRBJ2-1	.	.	TRBV29-1	CSVDRQGGGNEQFF	TGCAGCGTTGATCGGCAGGGTGGGGGAAATGAGCAGTTCTTC
TRBJ1-1	.	.	TRBV10-3	CAISESAMNTEAFF	TGTGCCATCAGTGAATCGGCGATGAACACTGAAGCTTTCTTT
TRBJ2-7	.	TRBD2	TRBV18	CASSSLRGGRAYEQYF	TGTGCCAGCTCGTCCCTTCGGGGCGGGAGGGCTTACGAGCAGTACTTC
TRBJ1-1	.	TRBD1	TRBV6-5	CASSLQGRRTEAFF	TGTGCCAGCAGTTTACAGGGGCGCAGAACTGAAGCTTTCTTT
TRBJ2-7	.	.	TRBV7-2	CASSLFAYEQYF	TGTGCCAGCAGCTTATTCGCCTACGAGCAGTACTTC
TRBJ1-2	.	.	TRBV2	CASSGARGYGYTF	TGTGCCAGCAGTGGCGCCAGGGGCTATGGCTACACCTTC
TRBJ2-2	.	TRBD1	TRBV10-3	CAISGQGDSGELFF	TGTGCCATCAGTGGACAGGGGGATTCCGGGGAGCTGTTTTTT
TRBJ1-3	.	.	TRBV7-6	CASSYTDSSGNTIYF	TGTGCCAGCAGCTATACCGACAGCTCTGGAAACACCATATATTTT
TRBJ1-1	.	TRBD1	TRBV4-2	CASSQDKGAQDTEAFF	TGTGCCAGCAGCCAAGATAAGGGGGCGCAGGACACTGAAGCTTTCTTT
TRBJ1-2	once	TRBD1	TRBV27	CASSPGTGRTGYTF	TGTGCCAGCAGTCCCGGGACAGGGCGAACTGGCTACACCTTC
TRBJ2-1	.	.	TRBV2	CASSVLGLTANEQFF	TGTGCCAGCAGCGTCCTGGGCCTGACGGCCAATGAGCAGTTCTTC
TRBJ1-2	.	TRBD1	TRBV27	CASSLSGDRGFFWGYTF	TGTGCCAGCAGTTTATCGGGGGACAGGGGTTTTTTCTGGGGCTACACCTTC
TRBJ1-4	.	.	TRBV19	CASNFRRSNEKLFF	TGTGCCAGTAATTTTAGACGGTCTAATGAAAAACTGTTTTTT
TRBJ2-2	.	TRBD1	TRBV30	CAFRQGNTGELFF	TGTGCCTTTCGACAGGGGAACACCGGGGAGCTGTTTTTT
TRBJ2-1	.	.	TRBV30	CAWAQANEQFF	TGTGCCTGGGCCCAGGCGAATGAGCAGTTCTTC
TRBJ1-1	few	.	TRBV27	CASSEGGQLNTEAFF	TGTGCCAGCAGTGAAGGGGGACAATTGAACACTGAAGCTTTCTTT
TRBJ1-5	few	.	TRBV5-1	CASSEGSNQPQHF	TGCGCCAGCAGCGAAGGGAGCAATCAGCCCCAGCATTTT
TRBJ2-7	.	TRBD1	TRBV28	CASSLLPGQGVSEQYF	TGTGCCAGCAGTTTATTACCGGGACAGGGGGTAAGCGAGCAGTACTTC
TRBJ2-7	.	.	TRBV28	CASSPGAGTDEQYF	TGTGCCAGCAGCCCCGGGGCGGGGACGGACGAGCAGTACTTC
TRBJ2-6	few	.	TRBV6-6	CASTGAISGANVLTF	TGTGCCAGCACTGGCGCGATCTCTGGGGCCAACGTCCTGACTTTC
TRBJ1-6	.	TRBD1	TRBV6-5	CASSPGQGMGSPLHF	TGTGCCAGCAGTCCGGGACAGGGTATGGGATCACCCCTCCACTTT
TRBJ2-7	.	TRBD1	TRBV27	CASSEDWTGASEQYF	TGTGCCAGCAGTGAAGACTGGACAGGGGCATCCGAGCAGTACTTC
TRBJ1-4	.	.	TRBV5-6	CASSRITGNEKLFF	TGTGCCAGCAGCCGGATCACGGGGAATGAAAAACTGTTTTTT
TRBJ2-5	.	TRBD2	TRBV6-9	CASSARRGLGHQYF	TGTGCCAGCAGTGCCCGACGGGGACTAGGGCACCAGTACTTC
TRBJ2-7	once	TRBD2	TRBV6-1	CASSGRLAGATRGSYEQYF	TGTGCCAGCAGTGGGAGACTAGCGGGAGCAACTCGGGGGTCCTACGAGCAGTACTTC
TRBJ2-1	.	TRBD2	TRBV5-1	CASSSKTSGFSNEQFF	TGCGCCAGCAGCTCAAAGACTAGCGGGTTCTCTAATGAGCAGTTCTTC
TRBJ1-5	.	.	TRBV19	CASRRRAGSFNQPQHF	TGTGCCAGTCGCCGTCGAGCGGGCAGTTTCAATCAGCCCCAGCATTTT
TRBJ2-1	.	.	TRBV11-2	CASRRPNEQFF	TGTGCCAGCAGGCGCCCAAATGAGCAGTTCTTC
TRBJ2-5	.	.	TRBV28	CASSLYETQYF	TGTGCCAGCAGTTTATATGAGACCCAGTACTTC
TRBJ2-1	.	.	TRBV28	CASSSIDFTSGTGNEQFF	TGTGCCAGCAGTTCAATAGACTTTACTAGCGGGACAGGGAATGAGCAGTTCTTC
TRBJ2-5	.	.	TRBV9	CASSVGIEETQYF	TGTGCCAGCAGCGTAGGAATAGAGGAGACCCAGTACTTC
TRBJ1-2	.	TRBD1	TRBV7-2	CASSLNWEGALGYTF	TGTGCCAGCAGCTTAAATTGGGAGGGGGCGCTGGGCTACACCTTC
TRBJ2-2	.	TRBD2	TRBV9	CASSVGLPRTSGRGGELFF	TGTGCCAGCAGCGTAGGACTCCCACGGACTAGCGGGAGGGGGGGGGAGCTGTTTTTT
TRBJ1-2	few	TRBD1	TRBV28	CASTKGQGHYGYTF	TGTGCCAGCACAAAAGGACAGGGGCACTATGGCTACACCTTC
TRBJ2-1	.	TRBD2	TRBV2	CASSGGRGLASANEQFF	TGTGCCAGCAGTGGTGGTAGGGGACTAGCTTCGGCCAATGAGCAGTTCTTC
TRBJ1-1	.	.	TRBV30	CAWTSPGFGTEAFF	TGTGCCTGGACTTCCCCAGGGTTCGGCACTGAAGCTTTCTTT
TRBJ1-2	.	.	TRBV2	CASSSGGYTF	TGTGCCAGCAGTTCCGGAGGCTACACCTTC
TRBJ2-1	.	.	TRBV7-3	CASSRSLGSKQFF	TGTGCCAGCAGCCGCTCTCTGGGATCTAAGCAGTTCTTC